The following is a T cell receptor (beta chain) sequence with its context. What it binds is not known. This sample stems from a study of CD8+CD57+ T cells in acquired aplastic anemia. Looking at the study overall: Mean DNA quantity obtained from sorted CD4+ and CD8+ cells was 2.5 to 4 ug.

Trimming removed 2 bases at V and 10 bases at J, with 18 bases between. The CDR3 contains 14 residues. The germline CDR1 and CDR2 sequences are SEHNR and FQNEAQ (reference sequence). For CDR3 and TCR beta VDJ profiling, genomic DNA was the template used. One entry per CDR3 protein results from TCRdb running MiXCR on the reads. The sample carries a few hundred thousand distinct CDR3 sequences, approximately 57% recorded once. General observations from the study: Twenty-nine was the count of CD8+ CDR3 sequences that patients shared with controls. Patients versus controls showed no significant CD8+ Simpson's diversity difference.

Material for sequencing was sorted CD4+, CD8+, or CD8+CD57+ T cells (not recorded which) from PBMCs. V is TRBV7-9 and J is TRBJ2-7; D remains unclear. This clonotype was obtained from a human donor with severe aplastic anemia or a healthy control (not recorded which). The CDR3 region has the DNA TGTGCCAGCAGCTTAAGGTTGGATAATGCGGCTCAGTACTTC. It yields the protein CASSLRLDNAAQYF.